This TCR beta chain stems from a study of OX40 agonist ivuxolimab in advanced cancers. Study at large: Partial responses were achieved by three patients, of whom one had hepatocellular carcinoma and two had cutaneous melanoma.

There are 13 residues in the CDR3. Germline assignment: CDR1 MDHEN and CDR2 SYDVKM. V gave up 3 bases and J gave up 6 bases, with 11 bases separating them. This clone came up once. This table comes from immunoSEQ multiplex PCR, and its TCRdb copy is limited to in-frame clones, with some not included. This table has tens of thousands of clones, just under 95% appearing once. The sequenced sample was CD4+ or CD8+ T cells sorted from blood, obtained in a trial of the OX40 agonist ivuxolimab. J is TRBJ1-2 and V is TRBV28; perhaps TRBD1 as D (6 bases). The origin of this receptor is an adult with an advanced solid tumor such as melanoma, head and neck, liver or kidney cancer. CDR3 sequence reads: CASSLGAMDGYTF. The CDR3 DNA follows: TGTGCCAGCAGTTTGGGGGCGATGGATGGCTACACCTTC.